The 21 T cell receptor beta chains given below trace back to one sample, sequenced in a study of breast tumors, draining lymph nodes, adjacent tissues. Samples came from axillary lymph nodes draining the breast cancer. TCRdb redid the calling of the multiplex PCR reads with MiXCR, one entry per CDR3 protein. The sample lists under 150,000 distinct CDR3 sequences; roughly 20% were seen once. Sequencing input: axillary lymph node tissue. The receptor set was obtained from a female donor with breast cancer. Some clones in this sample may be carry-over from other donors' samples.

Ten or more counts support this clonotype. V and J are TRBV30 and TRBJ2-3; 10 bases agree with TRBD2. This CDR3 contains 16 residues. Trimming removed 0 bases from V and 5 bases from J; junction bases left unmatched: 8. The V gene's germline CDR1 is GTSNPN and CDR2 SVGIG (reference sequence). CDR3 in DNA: TGTGCCTGGAGTGTTGGACTAGCGGAGACGGGAGATACGCAGTATTTT. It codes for CAWSVGLAETGDTQYF. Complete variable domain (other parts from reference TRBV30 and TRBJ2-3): SQTIHQWPATLVQPVGSPLSLECTVEGTSNPNLYWYRQAAGRGLQLLFYSVGIGQISSEVPQNLSASRPQDRQFILSSKKLLLSDSGFYLCAWSVGLAETGDTQYFGPGTRLTVL.

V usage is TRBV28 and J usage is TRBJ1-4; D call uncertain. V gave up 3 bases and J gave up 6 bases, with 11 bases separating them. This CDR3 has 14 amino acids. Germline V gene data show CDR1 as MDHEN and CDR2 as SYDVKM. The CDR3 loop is CASSFGRGDEKLFF. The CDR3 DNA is TGTGCCAGCAGTTTTGGGCGGGGTGATGAAAAACTGTTTTTT.

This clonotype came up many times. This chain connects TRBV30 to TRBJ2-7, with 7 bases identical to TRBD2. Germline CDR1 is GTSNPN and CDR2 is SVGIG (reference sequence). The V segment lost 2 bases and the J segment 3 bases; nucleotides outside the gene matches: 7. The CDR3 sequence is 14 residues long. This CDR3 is CAWSPLAGDYEQYF. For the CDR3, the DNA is TGTGCCTGGAGTCCACTTGCGGGGGACTACGAGCAGTACTTC. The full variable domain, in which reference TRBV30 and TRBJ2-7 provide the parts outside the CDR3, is SQTIHQWPATLVQPVGSPLSLECTVEGTSNPNLYWYRQAAGRGLQLLFYSVGIGQISSEVPQNLSASRPQDRQFILSSKKLLLSDSGFYLCAWSPLAGDYEQYFGPGTRLTVT.

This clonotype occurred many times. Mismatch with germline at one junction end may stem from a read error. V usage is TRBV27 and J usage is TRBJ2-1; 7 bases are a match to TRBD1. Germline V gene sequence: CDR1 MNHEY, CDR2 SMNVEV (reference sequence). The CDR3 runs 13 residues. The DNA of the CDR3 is TGTGCCAGCAGTTTAAATAGGGGGACAGTTATTTACTTT. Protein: CASSLNRGTVIYF.

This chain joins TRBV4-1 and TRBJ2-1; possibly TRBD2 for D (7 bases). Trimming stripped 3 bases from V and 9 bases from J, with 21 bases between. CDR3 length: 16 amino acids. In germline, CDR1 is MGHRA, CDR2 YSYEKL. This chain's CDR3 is CASSHKWGGEGVEQFF. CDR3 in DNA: TGCGCCAGCAGCCACAAATGGGGTGGGGAGGGGGTTGAGCAGTTCTTC.

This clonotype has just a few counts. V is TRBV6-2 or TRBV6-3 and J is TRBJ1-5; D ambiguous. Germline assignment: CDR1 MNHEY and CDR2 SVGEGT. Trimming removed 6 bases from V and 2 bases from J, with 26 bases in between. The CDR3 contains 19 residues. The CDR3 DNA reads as TGTGCCAGCAGCCCGCCTCTGGTGTTATCCTCTCGCGGCAATCAGCCCCAGCATTTT. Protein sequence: CASSPPLVLSSRGNQPQHF.

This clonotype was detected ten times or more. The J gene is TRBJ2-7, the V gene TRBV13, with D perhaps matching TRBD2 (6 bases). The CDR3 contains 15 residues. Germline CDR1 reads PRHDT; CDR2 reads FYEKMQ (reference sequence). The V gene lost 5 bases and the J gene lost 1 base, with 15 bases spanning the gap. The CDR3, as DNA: TGTGCCAGCAGCCGAGTAGGAGGAGGGTCCTACGAGCAGTACTTC. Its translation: CASSRVGGGSYEQYF.

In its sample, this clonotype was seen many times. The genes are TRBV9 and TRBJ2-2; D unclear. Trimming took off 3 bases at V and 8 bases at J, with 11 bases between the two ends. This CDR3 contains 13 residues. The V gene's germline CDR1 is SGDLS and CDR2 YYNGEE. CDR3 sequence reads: CASSGELVGELFF. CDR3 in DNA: TGTGCCAGCAGCGGAGAGTTGGTGGGGGAGCTGTTTTTT. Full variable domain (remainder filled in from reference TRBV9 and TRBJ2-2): DSGVTQTPKHLITATGQRVTLRCSPRSGDLSVYWYQQSLDQGLQFLIQYYNGEERAKGNILERFSAQQFPDLHSELNLSSLELGDSALYFCASSGELVGELFFGEGSRLTVL.

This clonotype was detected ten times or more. The CDR3 sequence: CASSPDRAAQETQYF. The CDR3 nucleotides are TGTGCCAGCTCACCAGACAGGGCCGCCCAAGAGACCCAGTACTTC. This chain connects TRBV18 to TRBJ2-5; 7 positions match TRBD1. Germline assignment: CDR1 KGHSH and CDR2 LQKENI. With V trimmed by 2 bases and J by 1 base, 4 bases remained unmatched. This CDR3 is built from 15 residues.

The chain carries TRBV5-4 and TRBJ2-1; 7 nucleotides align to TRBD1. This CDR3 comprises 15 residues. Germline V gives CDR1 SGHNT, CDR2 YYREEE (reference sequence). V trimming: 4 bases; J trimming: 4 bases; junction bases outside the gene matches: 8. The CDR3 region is CASSRDRTVYNEQFF. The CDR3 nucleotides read TGTGCCAGCAGCCGGGACAGAACCGTTTACAATGAGCAGTTCTTC.

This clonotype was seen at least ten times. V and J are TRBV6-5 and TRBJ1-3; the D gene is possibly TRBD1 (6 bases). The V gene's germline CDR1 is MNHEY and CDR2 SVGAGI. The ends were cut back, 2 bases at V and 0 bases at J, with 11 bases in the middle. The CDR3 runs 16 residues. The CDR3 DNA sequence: TGTGCCAGCAGTTACGGGGGCCTAAGCTCTGGAAACACCATATATTTT. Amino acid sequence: CASSYGGLSSGNTIYF.

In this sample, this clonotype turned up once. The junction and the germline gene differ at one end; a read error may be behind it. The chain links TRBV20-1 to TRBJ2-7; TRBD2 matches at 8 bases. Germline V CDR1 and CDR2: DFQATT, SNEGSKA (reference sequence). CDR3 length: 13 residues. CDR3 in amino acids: CSALERESYKQCF. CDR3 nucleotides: TGCAGTGCTCTCGAGCGGGAGAGCTACAAGCAGTGCTTC.

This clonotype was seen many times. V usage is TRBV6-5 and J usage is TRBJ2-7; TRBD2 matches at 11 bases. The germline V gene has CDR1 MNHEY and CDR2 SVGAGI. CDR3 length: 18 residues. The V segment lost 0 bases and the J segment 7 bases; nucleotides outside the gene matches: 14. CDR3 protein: CASSYSAPPVTSGVEQYF. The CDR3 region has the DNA TGTGCCAGCAGTTACTCCGCTCCGCCGGTGACTAGCGGGGTAGAGCAGTACTTC.

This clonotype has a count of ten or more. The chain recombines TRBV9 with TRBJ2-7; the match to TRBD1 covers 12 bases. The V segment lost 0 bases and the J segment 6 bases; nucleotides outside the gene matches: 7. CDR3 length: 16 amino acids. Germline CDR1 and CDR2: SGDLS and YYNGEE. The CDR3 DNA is TGTGCCAGCAGCGTAGACGGGGGGACAGGGGGCCGCGAGCAGTACTTC. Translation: CASSVDGGTGGREQYF.

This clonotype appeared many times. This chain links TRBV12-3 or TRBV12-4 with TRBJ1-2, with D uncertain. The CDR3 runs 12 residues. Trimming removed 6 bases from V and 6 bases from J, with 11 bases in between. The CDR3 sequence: CASSFLGNGYTF. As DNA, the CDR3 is TGTGCCAGCAGCTTTTTAGGGAATGGCTACACCTTC.

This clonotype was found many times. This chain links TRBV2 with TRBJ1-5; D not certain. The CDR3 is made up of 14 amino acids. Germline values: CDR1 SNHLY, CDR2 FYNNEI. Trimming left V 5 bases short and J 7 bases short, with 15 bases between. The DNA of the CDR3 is TGTGCCAGCAGTTTATCAGGTGCATCGCAGCCCCAGCATTTT. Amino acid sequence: CASSLSGASQPQHF.

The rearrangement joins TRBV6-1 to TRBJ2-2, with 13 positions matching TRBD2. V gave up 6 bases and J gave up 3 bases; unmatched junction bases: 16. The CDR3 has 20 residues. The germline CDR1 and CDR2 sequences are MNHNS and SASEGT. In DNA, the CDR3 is TGTGCCAGCAGCTCATTTATTACTAGCGGGAGGGCCGGGGACACCGGGGAGCTGTTTTTT. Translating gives CASSSFITSGRAGDTGELFF.

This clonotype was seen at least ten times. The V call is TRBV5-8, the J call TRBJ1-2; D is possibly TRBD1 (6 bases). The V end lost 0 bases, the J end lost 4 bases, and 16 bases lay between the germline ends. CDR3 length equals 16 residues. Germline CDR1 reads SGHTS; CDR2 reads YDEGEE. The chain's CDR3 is CASSLAISGHVYGYTF. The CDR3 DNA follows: TGTGCCAGCAGCTTGGCTATTTCGGGACACGTCTATGGCTACACCTTC.

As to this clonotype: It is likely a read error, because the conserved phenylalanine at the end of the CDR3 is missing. The CDR3 region has the DNA TGTGCCATCAGTGAGACGGAAAGCTCCTACAATGAGCAGTTCCTC. This codes for CAISETESSYNEQFL. This chain uses TRBV10-3 with TRBJ2-1; D is undetermined. The germline CDR1 and CDR2 sequences are ENHRY and SYGVKD. Between the trimmed V and J ends, which lost 2 bases and 0 bases, there was a span of 8 bases. The CDR3 covers 15 residues.

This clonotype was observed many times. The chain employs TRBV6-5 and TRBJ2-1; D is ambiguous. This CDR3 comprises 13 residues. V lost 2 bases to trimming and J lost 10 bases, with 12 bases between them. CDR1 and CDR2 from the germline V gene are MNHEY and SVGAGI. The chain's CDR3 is CASSYRAQFEQFF. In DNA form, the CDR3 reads TGTGCCAGCAGTTACAGGGCCCAGTTCGAGCAGTTCTTC.

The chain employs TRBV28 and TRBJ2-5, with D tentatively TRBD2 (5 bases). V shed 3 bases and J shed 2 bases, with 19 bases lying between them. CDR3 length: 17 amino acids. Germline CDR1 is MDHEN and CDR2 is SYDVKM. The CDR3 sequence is CASSFGGPSYAQETQYF. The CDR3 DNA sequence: TGTGCCAGCAGTTTCGGAGGACCGTCATATGCACAAGAGACCCAGTACTTC.